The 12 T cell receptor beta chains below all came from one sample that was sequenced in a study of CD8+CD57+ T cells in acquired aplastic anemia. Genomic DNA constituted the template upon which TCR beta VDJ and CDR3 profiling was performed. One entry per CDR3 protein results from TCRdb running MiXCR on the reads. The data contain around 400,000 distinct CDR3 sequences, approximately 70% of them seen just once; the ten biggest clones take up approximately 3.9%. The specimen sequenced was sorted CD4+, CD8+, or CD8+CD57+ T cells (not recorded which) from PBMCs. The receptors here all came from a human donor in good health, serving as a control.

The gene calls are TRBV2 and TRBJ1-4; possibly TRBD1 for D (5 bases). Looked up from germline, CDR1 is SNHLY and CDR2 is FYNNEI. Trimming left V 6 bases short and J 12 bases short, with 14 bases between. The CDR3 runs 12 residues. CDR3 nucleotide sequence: TGTGCCAGCAGCTCGTGGTGGGGGGAACTGTTTTTT. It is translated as CASSSWWGELFF.

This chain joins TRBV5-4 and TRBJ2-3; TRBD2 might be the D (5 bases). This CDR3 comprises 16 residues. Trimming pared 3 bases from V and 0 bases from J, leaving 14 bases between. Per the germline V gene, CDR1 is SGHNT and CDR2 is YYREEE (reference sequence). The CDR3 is CASSSYSGSSTDTQYF. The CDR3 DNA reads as TGTGCCAGCAGCTCCTACTCGGGGAGTAGCACAGATACGCAGTATTTT.

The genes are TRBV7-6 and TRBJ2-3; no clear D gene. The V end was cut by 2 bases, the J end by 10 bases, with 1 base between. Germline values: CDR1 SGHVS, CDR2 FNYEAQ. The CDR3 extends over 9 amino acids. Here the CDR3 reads CASSLSQYF. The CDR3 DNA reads TGTGCCAGCAGCTTATCGCAGTATTTT.

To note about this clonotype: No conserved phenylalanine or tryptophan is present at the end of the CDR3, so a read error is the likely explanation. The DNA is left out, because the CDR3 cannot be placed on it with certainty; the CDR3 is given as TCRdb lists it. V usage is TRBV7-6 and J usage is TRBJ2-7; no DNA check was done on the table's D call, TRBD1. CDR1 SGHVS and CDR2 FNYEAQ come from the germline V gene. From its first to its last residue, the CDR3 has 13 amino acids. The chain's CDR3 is CASSIGGGTRQQH.

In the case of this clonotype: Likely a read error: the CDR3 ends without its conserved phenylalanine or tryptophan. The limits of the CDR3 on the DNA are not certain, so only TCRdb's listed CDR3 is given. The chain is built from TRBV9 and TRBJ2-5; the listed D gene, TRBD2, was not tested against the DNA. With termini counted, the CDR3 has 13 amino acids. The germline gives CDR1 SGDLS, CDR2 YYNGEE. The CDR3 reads CASSQRLAGGYEL.

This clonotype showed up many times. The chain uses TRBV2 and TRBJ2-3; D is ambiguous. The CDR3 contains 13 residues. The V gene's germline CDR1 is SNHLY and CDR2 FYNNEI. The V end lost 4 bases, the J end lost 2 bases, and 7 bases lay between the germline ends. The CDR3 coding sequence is TGTGCCAGCAGTGGCGACAACACAGATACGCAGTATTTT. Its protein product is CASSGDNTDTQYF.

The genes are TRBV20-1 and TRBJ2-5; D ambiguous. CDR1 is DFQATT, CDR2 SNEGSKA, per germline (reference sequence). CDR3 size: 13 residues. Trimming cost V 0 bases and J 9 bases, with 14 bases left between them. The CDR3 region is CSARDDNHYAQYF. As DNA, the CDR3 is TGCAGTGCTAGAGATGATAACCACTACGCCCAGTACTTC.

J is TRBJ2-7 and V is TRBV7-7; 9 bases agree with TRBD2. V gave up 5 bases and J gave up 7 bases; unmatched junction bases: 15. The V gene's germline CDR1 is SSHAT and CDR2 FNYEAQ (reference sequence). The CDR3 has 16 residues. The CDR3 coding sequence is TGTGCCAGCAGCCCTGTGTTTAGCGGGGGCATGGGGGAGCAGTACTTC. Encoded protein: CASSPVFSGGMGEQYF.

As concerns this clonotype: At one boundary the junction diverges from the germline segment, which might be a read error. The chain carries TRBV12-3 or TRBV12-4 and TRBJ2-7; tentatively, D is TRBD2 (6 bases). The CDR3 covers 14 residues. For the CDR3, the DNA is TGTGCCGGCAGTCTCCTCGGGACTCCCTACGAGCAGTACTTC. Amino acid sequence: CAGSLLGTPYEQYF.

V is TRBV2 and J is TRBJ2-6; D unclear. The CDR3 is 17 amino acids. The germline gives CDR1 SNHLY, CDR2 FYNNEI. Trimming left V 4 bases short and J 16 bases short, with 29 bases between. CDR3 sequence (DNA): TGTGCCAGCAGTGCCGACCGCACTTTTACCACAGATACCGTGCTGACTTTC. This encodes CASSADRTFTTDTVLTF.

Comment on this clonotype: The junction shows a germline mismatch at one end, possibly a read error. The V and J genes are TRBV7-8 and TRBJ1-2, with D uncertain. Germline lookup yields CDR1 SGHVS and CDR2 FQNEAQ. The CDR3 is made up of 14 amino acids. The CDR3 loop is CASSLGTSALTYKF. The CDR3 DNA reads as TGTGCCAGCAGCTTAGGGACTAGCGCCCTTACTTACAAGTTC. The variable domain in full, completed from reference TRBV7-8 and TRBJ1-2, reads GAGVSQSPRYKVAKRGQDVALRCDPISGHVSLFWYQQALGQGPEFLTYFQNEAQLDKSGLPSDRFFAERPEGSVSTLKIQRTQQEDSAVYLCASSLGTSALTYKFGSGTRLTVV.

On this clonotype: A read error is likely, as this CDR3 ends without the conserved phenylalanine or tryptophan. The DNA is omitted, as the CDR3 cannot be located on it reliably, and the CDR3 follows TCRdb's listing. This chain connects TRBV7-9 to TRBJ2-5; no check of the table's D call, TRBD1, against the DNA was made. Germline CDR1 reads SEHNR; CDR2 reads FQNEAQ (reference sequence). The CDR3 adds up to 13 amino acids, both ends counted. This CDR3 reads CASSLQGKGAFFG.